The rows below give T cell receptor beta chains drawn from one sample of a study of T cells in Graves' hyperthyroidism and ophthalmopathy. TCRdb itself ran the multiplex PCR reads through MiXCR, one entry per CDR3 protein. Of around 450,000 distinct CDR3 sequences listed, around a sixth are singletons. Source material: blood. These receptors were collected from a woman between 18 and 29 years old with Graves' hyperthyroidism. The CDR3 runs from the conserved cysteine through the conserved F or W. D genes are given only for firm matches. Rows may omit the clone size; those that give it use once, few, many or a size class.

V	D	J	size	CDR3	DNA
TRBV12-3/TRBV12-4	-	TRBJ1-5	-	CASSFLTGPYSNQPQHF	TGTGCCAGCAGTTTCCTGACAGGCCCTTATAGCAATCAGCCCCAGCATTTT
TRBV12-3/TRBV12-4	TRBD1	TRBJ1-5	-	CASSRGGGTAFNQPQHF	TGTGCCAGCAGCCGCGGGGGGGGGACAGCCTTTAATCAGCCCCAGCATTTT
TRBV15	-	TRBJ1-2	many	CATSRDQLWTANYGYTF	TGTGCCACCAGCAGAGATCAACTATGGACAGCTAACTATGGCTACACCTTC
TRBV3-1	-	TRBJ1-1	many	CASSPVQSVWNTEAFF	TGTGCCAGCAGCCCCGTGCAGTCAGTATGGAACACTGAAGCTTTCTTT
TRBV7-2	-	TRBJ2-5	many	CASSLDVRGKKTQYF	TGTGCCAGCAGCTTAGATGTGCGGGGCAAAAAGACCCAGTACTTC
TRBV28	-	TRBJ1-2	many	CASSATRGLHHGYTF	TGTGCCAGCAGTGCGACTCGGGGACTGCACCATGGCTACACCTTC
TRBV13	-	TRBJ1-4	many	CASSTRGLNEKLFF	TGTGCCAGCAGTACGCGGGGGTTGAATGAAAAACTGTTTTTT
TRBV27	-	TRBJ1-5	many	CASRASGRRGQPQHF	TGTGCCAGCAGGGCCTCGGGGCGGCGCGGTCAGCCCCAGCATTTT
TRBV28	-	TRBJ2-7	many	CASSLRTETYEQYF	TGTGCCAGCAGTTTACGGACCGAAACCTACGAGCAGTACTTC
TRBV6-1	-	TRBJ1-6	-	CASSGMTGESSPLHF	TGTGCCAGCAGTGGAATGACGGGCGAAAGTTCACCCCTCCACTTT
TRBV28	-	TRBJ1-5	many	CASSLVNQPQHF	TGTGCCAGCAGTTTAGTTAATCAGCCCCAGCATTTT
TRBV28	TRBD1	TRBJ2-5	few	CASTLDRSWETQYF	TGTGCCAGCACCCTGGACAGGTCTTGGGAGACCCAGTACTTC
TRBV6-1	TRBD1	TRBJ2-3	-	CASSQTGIGPDTQYF	TGTGCCAGCAGTCAGACAGGGATCGGTCCAGATACGCAGTATTTT
TRBV11-2	-	TRBJ2-1	many	CASSFWEVPRNEQFF	TGTGCCAGCAGCTTCTGGGAGGTTCCTCGGAATGAGCAGTTCTTC
TRBV11-2	-	TRBJ1-2	-	CASSSQSATWNYGYTF	TGTGCCAGCAGCTCTCAGTCGGCGACGTGGAACTATGGCTACACCTTC
TRBV9	TRBD2	TRBJ2-3	many	CASSVVLAGGTDTQYF	TGTGCCAGCAGCGTCGTTCTAGCGGGGGGCACAGATACGCAGTATTTT
TRBV12-3/TRBV12-4	TRBD2	TRBJ2-7	many	CASTPQAGGIYEQYF	TGTGCCAGCACCCCTCAAGCGGGGGGGATTTACGAGCAGTACTTC
TRBV2	TRBD1	TRBJ1-1	-	CANRGTPGARNTEAFF	TGTGCCAACAGGGGCACTCCAGGGGCGAGGAACACTGAAGCTTTCTTT
TRBV4-3	TRBD2	TRBJ2-7	-	CASSQARRASGGEQYF	TGCGCCAGCAGCCAAGCACGGCGGGCTAGCGGGGGCGAGCAGTACTTC
TRBV20-1	-	TRBJ1-6	few	CSARKTVNSPLHF	TGCAGTGCTAGAAAGACCGTTAATTCACCCCTCCACTTT
TRBV28	TRBD2	TRBJ2-7	-	CAIGGRRASGRAYEQYF	TGTGCCATAGGGGGTCGCCGGGCTAGCGGGAGGGCCTACGAGCAGTACTTC
TRBV27	TRBD1	TRBJ1-5	many	CASSLSSRTGLQPQHF	TGTGCCAGCAGTTTATCGAGTAGGACAGGGTTGCAGCCCCAGCATTTT
TRBV7-6	-	TRBJ2-2	few	CASSSRVGENTGELFF	TGTGCCAGCAGCTCTAGAGTCGGCGAAAACACCGGGGAGCTGTTTTTT
TRBV15	-	TRBJ1-5	-	CATSRDRLSNQPQHF	TGTGCCACCAGCAGAGACAGGTTGAGCAATCAGCCCCAGCATTTT
TRBV12-3/TRBV12-4	TRBD2	TRBJ2-3	many	CASSPAGGVPDTQYF	TGTGCCAGCAGCCCAGCGGGGGGCGTCCCAGATACGCAGTATTTT
TRBV3-1	-	TRBJ1-2	many	CASSRGTGYTF	TGTGCCAGCAGCCGAGGAACTGGCTACACCTTC
TRBV19	TRBD1	TRBJ1-2	few	CASSISWDSYGYTF	TGTGCCAGTAGTATCAGCTGGGACAGCTATGGCTACACCTTC
TRBV4-1	-	TRBJ2-1	few	CASSQEPQGGEQFF	TGCGCCAGCAGCCAAGAGCCCCAGGGAGGTGAGCAGTTCTTC
TRBV9	-	TRBJ2-1	many	CASGGLAVRITYNEQFF	TGTGCCAGCGGGGGGCTAGCGGTAAGAATAACCTACAATGAGCAGTTCTTC
TRBV20-1	TRBD2	TRBJ2-2	many	CSARVGLAAGELFF	TGCAGTGCTAGAGTTGGACTAGCGGCCGGGGAGCTGTTTTTT
TRBV20-1	-	TRBJ2-1	many	CSASRGWDNEQFF	TGCAGTGCAAGCCGAGGCTGGGACAATGAGCAGTTCTTC
TRBV5-1	TRBD2	TRBJ2-1	many	CASSTSLGLGSYNEQFF	TGCGCCAGCAGCACCTCCCTGGGACTAGGCTCCTACAATGAGCAGTTCTTC
TRBV10-3	-	TRBJ2-1	few	CAIGSLPRAEQFF	TGTGCCATCGGTTCCCTACCGAGGGCTGAGCAGTTCTTC
TRBV20-1	TRBD1	TRBJ2-5	-	CSAREDRGQETQYF	TGCAGTGCTAGAGAAGACAGGGGGCAAGAGACCCAGTACTTC
TRBV6-2/TRBV6-3	TRBD2	TRBJ2-3	few	CASSFTPSGGARDTQYF	TGTGCCAGCAGTTTTACCCCGAGCGGGGGGGCTAGAGATACGCAGTATTTT
TRBV28	TRBD2	TRBJ2-3	-	CASSSVAGGSTDTQYF	TGTGCCAGCAGTTCTGTAGCGGGAGGTTCGACAGATACGCAGTATTTT
TRBV5-5	-	TRBJ1-1	many	CASSTGHLRIRSVRMGTEAFF	TGTGCCAGCAGTACGGGGCACCTTCGGATTAGGAGCGTTCGAATGGGCACTGAAGCTTTCTTT